The clone carrying this T cell receptor beta chain was counted once. Its antigen is as yet unknown. This sample is part of a study of T cell responses to AZD1222 COVID-19 vaccine. Findings and caveats of the study: Donors were chiefly white British, with a greater number of females, and clonal diversity was perhaps underestimated.

Germline V lookup: CDR1 SGHNT, CDR2 YYREEE (reference sequence). V lost 0 bases, J lost 6 bases, and 6 bases lay in between. The CDR3 consists of 12 residues. Sequenced by immunoSEQ multiplex PCR; TCRdb stores in-frame clones only, minus some. The sample has approximately 150,000 clones, over 85% seen once. The rearrangement uses TRBV5-4 and TRBJ1-2, with D uncertain. This TCR came from an adult in good health. Sequenced material: peripheral blood, taken on day 0 of AZD1222 vaccination. The CDR3 bases are TGTGCCAGCAGCTTGGTGGGAAATGGCTACACCTTC. Protein: CASSLVGNGYTF.